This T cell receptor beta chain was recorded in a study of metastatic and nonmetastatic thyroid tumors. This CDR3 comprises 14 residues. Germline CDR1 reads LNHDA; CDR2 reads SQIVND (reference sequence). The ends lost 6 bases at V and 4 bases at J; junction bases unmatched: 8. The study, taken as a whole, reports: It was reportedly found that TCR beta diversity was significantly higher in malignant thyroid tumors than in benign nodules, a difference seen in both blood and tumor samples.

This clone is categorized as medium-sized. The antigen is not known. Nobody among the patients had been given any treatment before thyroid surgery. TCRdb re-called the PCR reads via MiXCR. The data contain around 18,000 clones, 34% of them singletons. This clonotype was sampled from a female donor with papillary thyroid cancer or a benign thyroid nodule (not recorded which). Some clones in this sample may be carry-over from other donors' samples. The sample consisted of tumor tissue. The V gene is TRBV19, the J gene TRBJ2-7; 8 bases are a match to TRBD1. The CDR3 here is CASSEQGGPYEQYF. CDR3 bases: TGTGCCAGTAGCGAACAGGGGGGACCTTACGAGCAGTACTTC.